The 27 T cell receptor beta chains below come from one sample, sequenced in a study of blood T cell repertoires in COVID-19. The method was immunoSEQ multiplex PCR; TCRdb's version includes in-frame clones alone and lacks a portion of them. Altogether about 160,000 clones are present, 70% to 90% being singletons, with the ten largest covering 6% to 8.5%. Source material: PBMCs or T cells enriched from blood (not recorded which). The receptors originated from a woman aged 45 to 65 who had recovered from COVID-19.

This clone showed up just a few times. The genes are TRBV4-2 and TRBJ2-7; 9 bases line up with TRBD1. V lost 3 bases and J lost 2; bases outside the gene matches: 11. CDR1 and CDR2 from the germline V gene are LGHNA and YNFKEQ. The CDR3 extends over 17 amino acids. The CDR3 sequence: CASSQGQTGGDTYEQYF. CDR3 nucleotides: TGTGCCAGCAGCCAGGGCCAAACAGGGGGCGACACCTACGAGCAGTACTTC.

V usage is TRBV19 and J usage is TRBJ2-7; weak D call: TRBD1 (5 bases). With 5 bases removed from V and 4 bases from J, the gap between germline ends came to 15 bases. The CDR3 loop spans 14 amino acids. CDR1 and CDR2 from the germline V gene are LNHDA and SQIVND (reference sequence). In DNA form, the CDR3 reads TGTGCCAGTAGTTTCGTCCAGGGTGGGTACGAGCAGTACTTC. This gives the protein CASSFVQGGYEQYF.

The rearrangement uses TRBV19 and TRBJ2-1; TRBD2 agrees at 8 bases. J was trimmed by 3 bases and V by 3 bases; bases with no gene match: 4. Germline-derived CDR1 and CDR2 are LNHDA and SQIVND (reference sequence). This CDR3 is built from 15 residues. CDR3 sequence (DNA): TGTGCCAGTAGTATTGGACTAGCTGTCTACAATGAGCAGTTCTTC. Its protein is CASSIGLAVYNEQFF.

The J gene is TRBJ2-1, the V gene TRBV28; 7 bases line up with TRBD2. The CDR3 has 12 amino acids. Germline CDR1 MDHEN, CDR2 SYDVKM. With V trimmed by 2 bases and J by 16 bases, 8 bases remained unmatched. The CDR3 DNA reads as TGTGCCAGCAGTTTAAGAAGGGAGGGTTTATTCTTC. Amino acids: CASSLRREGLFF.

The sample holds one count of this clone. The chain combines TRBV7-6 with TRBJ1-6; TRBD1 might be the D (5 bases). The length of the CDR3 is 15 residues. CDR1 and CDR2 from the germline V gene are SGHVS and FNYEAQ. V gave up 4 bases and J gave up 4 bases, with 11 bases separating them. The DNA for the CDR3 is TGTGCCAGCAGCTCAGCTCGGGGGTATAATTCACCCCTCCACTTT. Protein: CASSSARGYNSPLHF.

The chain is built from TRBV5-1 and TRBJ2-2; TRBD1 might be the D (6 bases). V was cut by 4 bases and J by 0 bases, with 10 bases left in between. The CDR3 spans 15 residues. In germline, CDR1 is SGHRS, CDR2 YFSETQ. In nucleotides, the CDR3 is TGCGCCAGCAGCGTGGGACACACGAACACCGGGGAGCTGTTTTTT. As protein: CASSVGHTNTGELFF.

The chain couples TRBV9 to TRBJ2-3, with D possibly matching TRBD1 (6 bases). Germline values: CDR1 SGDLS, CDR2 YYNGEE. V lost 4 bases, J lost 2 bases, and 14 bases lay in between. This CDR3 is 15 amino acids long. CDR3 loop: CASSPRQAYTDTQYF. The CDR3 coding sequence is TGTGCCAGCAGCCCCCGACAGGCCTACACAGATACGCAGTATTTT.

The rearrangement joins TRBV2 to TRBJ2-3, with TRBD1 as a possible D gene (5 bases). CDR1 SNHLY and CDR2 FYNNEI come from the germline V gene. This CDR3 is built from 14 residues. V was cut by 2 bases and J by 6 bases, with 12 bases left in between. CDR3 in amino acids: CASSERRPGDTQYF. Written as DNA, the CDR3 is TGTGCCAGCAGTGAAAGGCGCCCAGGGGATACGCAGTATTTT.

This chain joins TRBV6-5 and TRBJ2-3; the D gene is possibly TRBD1 (5 bases). The ends were cut back, 5 bases at V and 6 bases at J, with 15 bases in the middle. Germline V gene lookup returns CDR1 MNHEY and CDR2 SVGAGI. There are 14 residues in the CDR3. The CDR3 is CASSLMTALDTQYF. DNA for the CDR3: TGTGCCAGCAGTCTCATGACAGCCCTGGATACGCAGTATTTT.

The V gene is TRBV19, the J gene TRBJ1-3; 7 nucleotides match TRBD1. Germline assignment: CDR1 LNHDA and CDR2 SQIVND (reference sequence). The CDR3 spans 14 residues. The J segment lost 4 bases and the V segment lost 9 bases, leaving 9 bases of the junction unmatched. The CDR3 is CASTTGAAGNTIYF. As DNA, the CDR3 is TGTGCCAGCACTACAGGGGCGGCAGGAAACACCATATATTTT. The full variable domain, rest sourced from reference TRBV19 and TRBJ1-3, is DGGITQSPKYLFRKEGQNVTLSCEQNLNHDAMYWYRQDPGQGLRLIYYSQIVNDFQKGDIAEGYSVSREKKESFPLTVTSAQKNPTAFYLCASTTGAAGNTIYFGEGSWLTVV.

J is TRBJ1-1 and V is TRBV9; tentatively, D is TRBD1 (6 bases). The V end was cut by 0 bases, the J end by 5 bases, with 14 bases between. Germline CDR1 is SGDLS and CDR2 is YYNGEE. CDR3 length: 15 amino acids. The CDR3 reads CASSVGAGARTEAFF. The CDR3, as DNA: TGTGCCAGCAGCGTAGGCGCAGGGGCGAGAACTGAAGCTTTCTTT.

The gene calls are TRBV6-5 and TRBJ1-6, with 9 bases lining up with TRBD1. There are 15 residues in the CDR3. Germline lookup yields CDR1 MNHEY and CDR2 SVGAGI. Losses at the gene ends were 6 bases for V and 7 bases for J; bases not matched to a gene: 7. The CDR3 is CASRAGTGMNSPLHF. For the CDR3, the DNA is TGTGCCAGCAGGGCCGGGACAGGGATGAATTCACCCCTCCACTTT.

The gene calls are TRBV27 and TRBJ2-2; D might be TRBD1 (6 bases). The CDR3 extends over 15 amino acids. Trimming took off 8 bases at V and 1 base at J, with 14 bases between the two ends. Per germline, CDR1 MNHEY and CDR2 SMNVEV (reference sequence). CDR3 loop: CASASEQGNTGELFF. CDR3 nucleotides: TGTGCCAGCGCCTCGGAACAGGGGAACACCGGGGAGCTGTTTTTT.

The chain combines TRBV19 with TRBJ2-5; 7 bases agree with TRBD1. The length of the CDR3 is 14 residues. With V trimmed by 8 bases and J by 3 bases, 9 bases remained unmatched. From germline, CDR1 is LNHDA and CDR2 SQIVND (reference sequence). The CDR3 DNA reads TGTGCCAGTTCCGGGACAGAATATAAAGAGACCCAGTACTTC. As protein: CASSGTEYKETQYF.

The chain carries TRBV27 and TRBJ1-6; D perhaps matches TRBD1 (5 bases). V gave up 5 bases and J gave up 6 bases, with 14 bases separating them. This CDR3 spans 15 amino acids. Germline lookup yields CDR1 MNHEY and CDR2 SMNVEV (reference sequence). CDR3 sequence (DNA): TGTGCCAGCAGTCCCGGGGGGGGGACTAATTCACCCCTCCACTTT. Protein product: CASSPGGGTNSPLHF.

The V and J genes are TRBV2 and TRBJ1-2; TRBD1 is a possible D gene (5 bases). With 3 bases removed from V and 4 bases from J, the gap between germline ends came to 12 bases. The length of the CDR3 is 14 residues. Germline lookup yields CDR1 SNHLY and CDR2 FYNNEI. In nucleotides, the CDR3 is TGTGCCAGCAGTGAGGCATACGGGGGCTATGGCTACACCTTC. Translation: CASSEAYGGYGYTF.

The rearrangement uses TRBV7-3 and TRBJ1-1; D is perhaps TRBD1 (6 bases). CDR1 is SGHTA, CDR2 FQGTGA, per germline. The ends were cut back, 2 bases at V and 5 bases at J, with 12 bases in the middle. The CDR3 length is 14 residues. Here the CDR3 reads CASSLSGAGTEAFF. CDR3 nucleotide sequence: TGTGCCAGCAGCTTATCAGGGGCTGGAACTGAAGCTTTCTTT.

The chain joins TRBV18 to TRBJ1-2; D possibly corresponds to TRBD1 (5 bases). The CDR3 loop spans 14 amino acids. The V end lost 6 bases, the J end lost 0 bases, and 11 bases lay between the germline ends. Germline loops: CDR1 KGHSH, CDR2 LQKENI. The CDR3 nucleotides are TGTGCCAGCTCCCCGGACACTACTAACTATGGCTACACCTTC. Translating gives CASSPDTTNYGYTF. Complete variable domain (other parts from reference TRBV18 and TRBJ1-2): NAGVMQNPRHLVRRRGQEARLRCSPMKGHSHVYWYRQLPEEGLKFMVYLQKENIIDESGMPKERFSAEFPKEGPSILRIQQVVRGDSAAYFCASSPDTTNYGYTFGSGTRLTVV.

The V call is TRBV14, the J call TRBJ2-2; D is possibly TRBD2 (6 bases). Per the germline V gene, CDR1 is SGHDN and CDR2 is FVKESK. The CDR3 totals 15 residues. The ends were cut back, 4 bases at V and 4 bases at J, with 13 bases in the middle. CDR3 nucleotide sequence: TGTGCCAGCAGCCCCCGCCCGGGGGTCACCGGGGAGCTGTTTTTT. Amino acid sequence: CASSPRPGVTGELFF.

This clone was detected a few times. V usage is TRBV19 and J usage is TRBJ1-2; no definite D call. V was pared by 3 bases and J by 7 bases, with 12 bases between. The germline gives CDR1 LNHDA, CDR2 SQIVND (reference sequence). This CDR3 contains 13 residues. The CDR3 is CASSILGGRGYTF. CDR3 DNA sequence: TGTGCCAGTAGTATCTTGGGAGGACGTGGCTACACCTTC.

The J gene is TRBJ2-3, the V gene TRBV7-2; the match to TRBD1 covers 8 bases. After removal of 5 bases from V and 0 bases from J, the junction contained 16 bases not matched to a gene. This CDR3 region has 19 residues. Germline lookup yields CDR1 SGHTA and CDR2 FQGNSA. In nucleotides, the CDR3 is TGTGCCAGCAGCCTCTCGGTTGGACCACAGGGGGGTAGCACAGATACGCAGTATTTT. This codes for CASSLSVGPQGGSTDTQYF.

V and J are TRBV6-5 and TRBJ1-3, with D possibly matching TRBD1 (5 bases). V was shortened by 7 bases and J by 2 bases, with 15 bases between the two germline ends. The germline V gene has CDR1 MNHEY and CDR2 SVGAGI. This CDR3 spans 15 amino acids. The CDR3 nucleotides read TGTGCCAGCATCCCCCTCGGGGGGGCTGGAAACACCATATATTTT. This gives the protein CASIPLGGAGNTIYF.

This clone was detected only once. The gene calls are TRBV9 and TRBJ2-3, with a tentative D call TRBD2 (6 bases). V shed 0 bases and J shed 0 bases, with 11 bases lying between them. The CDR3 consists of 16 residues. CDR1 is SGDLS, CDR2 YYNGEE, per germline. The CDR3 nucleotides are TGTGCCAGCAGCGTAGAGGCGGGGCCTAGCACAGATACGCAGTATTTT. This codes for CASSVEAGPSTDTQYF.

This rearrangement joins TRBV25-1 to TRBJ2-1; the match to TRBD2 covers 7 bases. Germline CDR1 is MGHDK and CDR2 is SYGVNS. The CDR3 covers 16 residues. After removal of 8 bases from V and 5 bases from J, the junction contained 15 bases not matched to a gene. The CDR3 region is CASAESGELNDNEQFF. DNA of the CDR3: TGTGCCAGCGCTGAAAGCGGGGAGCTAAACGACAATGAGCAGTTCTTC.

This clone was picked up a small number of times. The rearrangement joins TRBV19 to TRBJ1-2, with 9 bases lining up with TRBD1. Germline loops: CDR1 LNHDA, CDR2 SQIVND (reference sequence). The CDR3 spans 14 residues. Trimming took 5 bases from V and 4 from J; bases not matched to a gene: 5. As DNA, the CDR3 is TGTGCCAGTAGTGTCCCGGGACAGGGCTATGGCTACACCTTC. Translating gives CASSVPGQGYGYTF.

The CDR3 region is CASSSPPGGGTEAFF. In nucleotides, the CDR3 is TGTGCCAGCAGCTCGCCTCCAGGGGGTGGCACTGAAGCTTTCTTT. This chain joins TRBV5-5 and TRBJ1-1; 7 nucleotides line up with TRBD1. CDR3 size: 15 residues. The V and J ends lost 3 bases and 4 bases, in that order; junction bases with no gene match: 9. Germline assignment: CDR1 SGHKS and CDR2 YYEKEE (reference sequence).

The CDR3 here is CASSLLGSKDTQYF. CDR3 sequence (DNA): TGTGCCAGCAGCTTGCTGGGCAGTAAAGATACGCAGTATTTT. The chain employs TRBV5-5 and TRBJ2-3; no reliable D call. Looked up from germline, CDR1 is SGHKS and CDR2 is YYEKEE (reference sequence). Trimming removed 1 base from V and 5 bases from J, with 11 bases in between. The CDR3 totals 14 residues. The complete variable domain, with remaining parts taken from reference TRBV5-5 and TRBJ2-3, reads DAGVTQSPTHLIKTRGQQVTLRCSPISGHKSVSWYQQVLGQGPQFIFQYYEKEERGRGNFPDRFSARQFPNYSSELNVNALLLGDSALYLCASSLLGSKDTQYFGPGTRLTVL.